This TCR beta chain was sequenced in a study of CD4 T cells in relation to SARS-CoV-2 and coronaviruses. Study at large: After roughly ten days of antigen culture, PBMC TCR beta CDR3s were sequenced. The HLA restriction of the shared crossreactive spike epitopes was mapped.

CDR1 and CDR2 from the germline V gene are MDHEN and SYDVKM. The CDR3 covers 15 residues. Trimming at V came to 5 bases and at J to 2 bases, leaving 5 bases not matched to a gene. Repertoires were generated with immunoSEQ multiplex PCR, while TCRdb's copy carries only in-frame clones and drops some. The table has some 17,000 clones, 70% to 85% seen once. A note on this clone: Its specificity is unknown.

The unexposed donors gave CD4+ T cells in about 2010-2019, prior to COVID-19. After 10 to 11 days of culture, CD4+ T cells were isolated. The TCR sequence derives from a human donor in good health. The sample was CD4+ T cells from PBMCs, cultured in vitro. The V and J genes are TRBV28 and TRBJ2-7; 11 nucleotides align to TRBD2. In DNA form, the CDR3 reads TGTGCCAGCAGTCAACTAGCGGGAGACACCTACGAGCAGTACTTC. Amino acids: CASSQLAGDTYEQYF.